The 30 T cell receptor beta chains below all came from one sample that was sequenced in a study of blood T cell repertoires in COVID-19. Repertoires were generated with immunoSEQ multiplex PCR, while TCRdb's copy carries only in-frame clones and drops some. Of roughly 82,000 clones in the sample, less than 95% were seen once. The specimen sequenced was peripheral blood. These receptor sequences come from a woman in her forties or fifties in a cohort sampled during active COVID-19.

This chain connects TRBV19 to TRBJ1-5, with a tentative D call TRBD1 (5 bases). CDR1 is LNHDA, CDR2 SQIVND, per germline (reference sequence). Trimming removed 7 bases from V and 2 bases from J, with 15 bases in between. This CDR3 is built from 15 residues. The CDR3 loop reads CASTFGGGGNQPQHF. CDR3 sequence (DNA): TGTGCCAGTACCTTTGGGGGAGGGGGCAATCAGCCCCAGCATTTT.

The rearrangement joins TRBV27 to TRBJ2-7, with D maybe TRBD1 (5 bases). V gave up 4 bases and J gave up 5 bases, with 15 bases separating them. This CDR3 comprises 14 residues. Germline V gives CDR1 MNHEY, CDR2 SMNVEV (reference sequence). The CDR3 is CASSSQALGNEQYF. DNA of the CDR3: TGTGCCAGCAGTTCACAGGCGCTTGGAAACGAGCAGTACTTC.

CDR3 loop: CASSRVGLQGGYTF. The CDR3, as DNA: TGTGCCAGCAGCAGGGTGGGCCTACAGGGTGGCTACACCTTC. This chain joins TRBV21-1 and TRBJ1-2; no DNA check was done on the table's D call, TRBD1. TRBV21-1 is listed as a pseudogene. CDR3 length: 14 amino acids.

This chain links TRBV3-1 (or the pseudogene TRBV3-2) with TRBJ2-3; TRBD2 matches at 9 bases. CDR1 LGHDT and CDR2 YNNKEL come from the germline V gene (reference sequence). This CDR3 comprises 15 residues. With 4 bases clipped from V and 5 bases from J, the junction kept 7 bases outside the gene matches. The CDR3 DNA is TGTGCCAGCAGCCGTCGGGCGGGAGGGAAAGATACGCAGTATTTT. Residues: CASSRRAGGKDTQYF.

The V gene is TRBV15, the J gene TRBJ2-7, with D maybe TRBD2 (5 bases). Germline V gene lookup returns CDR1 LNHNV and CDR2 YYDKDF (reference sequence). Trimming took off 0 bases at V and 0 bases at J, with 9 bases between the two ends. This CDR3 contains 15 residues. DNA for the CDR3: TGTGCCACCAGCAGAGATCCGGGATCCTCCTACGAGCAGTACTTC. Amino acid sequence: CATSRDPGSSYEQYF.

The rearrangement joins TRBV6-1 to TRBJ1-1; D unclear. This CDR3 has 13 residues. From germline, CDR1 is MNHNS and CDR2 SASEGT. The V and J ends lost 2 bases and 5 bases respectively, with 9 bases between them. CDR3 sequence reads: CASSERGLTEAFF. CDR3 nucleotide sequence: TGTGCCAGCAGTGAAAGAGGGTTGACTGAAGCTTTCTTT.

The rearrangement links TRBV30 to TRBJ2-7, with a weak D call TRBD2 (7 bases). Germline V lookup: CDR1 GTSNPN, CDR2 SVGIG (reference sequence). V lost 8 bases and J lost 4, with 12 bases in between. This CDR3 contains 11 residues. The chain's CDR3 is CALAGAYEQYF. The DNA of the CDR3 is TGTGCCCTGGCGGGGGCTTACGAGCAGTACTTC.

The chain combines TRBV5-1 with TRBJ2-7; 8 positions match TRBD2. CDR1 SGHRS and CDR2 YFSETQ come from the germline V gene. The CDR3 sequence is 14 residues long. The trim removed 6 bases at V and 4 bases at J, leaving 9 bases unmatched. The CDR3 reads CASTLSGTEYEQYF. In nucleotides, the CDR3 is TGCGCCAGCACCCTTAGCGGGACGGAATACGAGCAGTACTTC.

V gene TRBV24-1 combines with J gene TRBJ2-1; TRBD2 matches 9 bases. V lost 4 bases, J lost 3 bases, and 15 bases stayed unmatched. CDR3 length: 19 residues. CDR1 is KGHDR, CDR2 SFDVKD, per germline. As DNA, the CDR3 is TGTGCCACCAGTGACCATAGGACTAGCGCCTACGGGTACTACAATGAGCAGTTCTTC. Translating gives CATSDHRTSAYGYYNEQFF.

The chain has TRBV29-1 and TRBJ2-1; 9 bases line up with TRBD1. This CDR3 has 15 amino acids. J was trimmed by 6 bases and V by 4 bases; bases with no gene match: 10. Germline CDR1 and CDR2: SQVTM and ANQGSEA. CDR3 nucleotide sequence: TGCAGCGTTGCGGGACAGGGTCTCGGAGGCAATGAGCAGTTCTTC. It encodes CSVAGQGLGGNEQFF.

The gene calls are TRBV6-5 and TRBJ2-7, with 10 bases matching TRBD1. The CDR3 sequence is 16 residues long. Germline V gene data show CDR1 as MNHEY and CDR2 as SVGAGI. Losses at the gene ends were 2 bases for V and 3 bases for J; bases not matched to a gene: 7. As DNA, the CDR3 is TGTGCCAGCAGTTACCGACAGGGGGCAATAGTCTACGAGCAGTACTTC. Residues: CASSYRQGAIVYEQYF.

The rearrangement uses TRBV28 and TRBJ2-5; D not certain. CDR3 length: 12 amino acids. Between the trimmed V and J ends, which lost 7 bases and 0 bases, there was a span of 6 bases. Germline lookup yields CDR1 MDHEN and CDR2 SYDVKM. Here the CDR3 DNA reads TGTGCCAGCACACAGAACCAAGAGACCCAGTACTTC. Amino acids: CASTQNQETQYF.

The chain uses TRBV9 and TRBJ1-4; no clear D. V was clipped by 1 base and J by 3 bases, with 7 bases between them. The germline CDR1 and CDR2 sequences are SGDLS and YYNGEE. The CDR3 covers 14 residues. CDR3 residues: CASSVTDSNEKLFF. CDR3 nucleotide sequence: TGTGCCAGCAGCGTAACGGACTCTAATGAAAAACTGTTTTTT.

V usage is TRBV7-3 and J usage is TRBJ2-2; no clear D gene. V lost 5 bases and J lost 4, with 11 bases in between. The germline gives CDR1 SGHTA, CDR2 FQGTGA. This CDR3 is 14 amino acids long. CDR3 loop: CASSPDLSTGELFF. The CDR3 DNA reads TGTGCCAGCAGCCCCGACTTGAGCACCGGGGAGCTGTTTTTT.

The genes are TRBV28 and TRBJ1-5; 8 nucleotides match TRBD1. The V and J ends lost 5 bases and 4 bases, in that order; junction bases with no gene match: 4. The CDR3 sequence is 14 residues long. CDR1 is MDHEN, CDR2 SYDVKM, per germline. This CDR3 is CASSRDRLNQPQHF. DNA of the CDR3: TGTGCCAGCAGTCGGGACAGGCTAAATCAGCCCCAGCATTTT.

The chain uses TRBV2 and TRBJ2-3; D uncertain. CDR3 length: 11 residues. Germline CDR1 reads SNHLY; CDR2 reads FYNNEI. V was clipped by 5 bases and J by 4 bases, with 4 bases between them. DNA of the CDR3: TGTGCCAGCAGTCGGGCAGATACGCAGTATTTT. Translating it yields CASSRADTQYF.

This sequence joins TRBV2 and TRBJ1-6, with D possibly being TRBD1 (5 bases). The CDR3 is 15 residues long. Germline V gene data show CDR1 as SNHLY and CDR2 as FYNNEI. Trimming removed 9 bases at V and 0 bases at J, with 12 bases between. CDR3 residues: CASTRESSYNSPLHF. As DNA, the CDR3 is TGTGCCAGTACCAGGGAATCCTCCTATAATTCACCCCTCCACTTT.

V usage is TRBV28 and J usage is TRBJ1-1, with 12 bases lining up with TRBD1. This CDR3 is 15 amino acids long. The germline V gene has CDR1 MDHEN and CDR2 SYDVKM. V lost 4 bases and J lost 5; bases outside the gene matches: 5. The CDR3 coding sequence is TGTGCCAGCAGTTGGGGACAGGGGGCAAGAACTGAAGCTTTCTTT. Its translation is CASSWGQGARTEAFF. Combining the CDR3 with reference TRBV28 and TRBJ1-1 gives the whole variable domain DVKVTQSSRYLVKRTGEKVFLECVQDMDHENMFWYRQDPGLGLRLIYFSYDVKMKEKGDIPEGYSVSREKKERFSLILESASTNQTSMYLCASSWGQGARTEAFFGQGTRLTVV.

The chain has TRBV5-1 and TRBJ1-4; D unclear. Trimming removed 2 bases at V and 4 bases at J, with 9 bases between. The CDR3 has 14 residues. Per germline, CDR1 SGHRS and CDR2 YFSETQ. The CDR3 nucleotides read TGCGCCAGCAGCTTTTCCAGTGATAATGAAAAACTGTTTTTT. Translation gives CASSFSSDNEKLFF.

CDR3 loop: CASSQGVVGRGTGELFF. CDR3 DNA sequence: TGTGCCAGCAGCCAAGGGGTGGTCGGGAGGGGGACCGGGGAGCTGTTTTTT. The V call is TRBV4-2, the J call TRBJ2-2; 8 bases map to TRBD2. The CDR3 is made up of 17 amino acids. CDR1 and CDR2 (germline): LGHNA, YNFKEQ. The trim removed 1 base at V and 5 bases at J, leaving 9 bases unmatched.

The chain recombines TRBV28 with TRBJ1-2, with 9 bases fitting TRBD1. The CDR3 consists of 14 residues. Germline assignment: CDR1 MDHEN and CDR2 SYDVKM. With 6 bases clipped from V and 5 bases from J, the junction kept 7 bases outside the gene matches. CDR3 sequence reads: CASSLYGTGYGYTF. As DNA, the CDR3 is TGTGCCAGCAGCCTTTACGGGACAGGGTATGGCTACACCTTC.

The chain links TRBV5-1 to TRBJ2-5; TRBD1 matches at 10 bases. CDR1 is SGHRS, CDR2 YFSETQ, per germline. V gave up 0 bases and J gave up 4 bases; unmatched junction bases: 0. The CDR3 runs to 14 residues. CDR3 DNA: TGCGCCAGCAGCTTGGGGACAGGGGGAGAGACCCAGTACTTC. It yields the protein CASSLGTGGETQYF. Full variable domain (remainder filled in from reference TRBV5-1 and TRBJ2-5): KAGVTQTPRYLIKTRGQQVTLSCSPISGHRSVSWYQQTPGQGLQFLFEYFSETQRNKGNFPGRFSGRQFSNSRSEMNVSTLELGDSALYLCASSLGTGGETQYFGPGTRLLVL.

The chain uses TRBV14 and TRBJ2-5; the D gene is possibly TRBD1 (5 bases). Deletions cut 2 bases from V and 5 bases from J, with 12 bases between. Germline V lookup: CDR1 SGHDN, CDR2 FVKESK. This CDR3 is 14 amino acids long. The DNA of the CDR3 is TGTGCCAGCAGCCAAAGGTCAGGGCTGGAGACCCAGTACTTC. Amino acids: CASSQRSGLETQYF.

The rearrangement uses TRBV11-2 and TRBJ2-1; D possibly corresponds to TRBD2 (6 bases). CDR3 length: 15 residues. Per germline, CDR1 SGHAT and CDR2 FQNNGV. V was cut by 3 bases and J by 0 bases, with 9 bases left in between. The CDR3 region is CASSFRRDSYNEQFF. The CDR3 DNA sequence: TGTGCCAGCAGCTTTCGGCGGGACTCCTACAATGAGCAGTTCTTC.

This clone appeared a few times. V usage is TRBV10-1 and J usage is TRBJ2-7; 10 positions match TRBD2. V shed 0 bases, J shed 5 bases, and the junction held 7 bases outside the gene matches. Germline CDR1 is WNHNN and CDR2 is SYGVQD (reference sequence). This CDR3 region has 16 residues. CDR3 DNA: TGCGCCAGCAGTGAGTCCCCGGCTAGCGGGAGAAACGAGCAGTACTTC. This codes for CASSESPASGRNEQYF.

This chain links TRBV10-3 with TRBJ2-1, with 8 positions matching TRBD2. The CDR3 covers 15 residues. The junction had 12 bases not matched to a gene; V was cut back by 9 bases and J by 5 bases. Germline loops: CDR1 ENHRY, CDR2 SYGVKD. The chain's CDR3 is CAIRGGVAGNNEQFF. Here the CDR3 DNA reads TGTGCCATAAGGGGCGGAGTAGCGGGAAACAATGAGCAGTTCTTC.

This chain links TRBV28 with TRBJ2-3; 8 bases map to TRBD2. Trimming took 5 bases from V and 0 from J; bases not matched to a gene: 4. The germline gives CDR1 MDHEN, CDR2 SYDVKM. The CDR3 consists of 15 residues. The CDR3 spells CASSTSSGSTDTQYF. The CDR3 DNA follows: TGTGCCAGCAGTACGTCTAGCGGGAGCACAGATACGCAGTATTTT. Complete variable domain (other parts from reference TRBV28 and TRBJ2-3): DVKVTQSSRYLVKRTGEKVFLECVQDMDHENMFWYRQDPGLGLRLIYFSYDVKMKEKGDIPEGYSVSREKKERFSLILESASTNQTSMYLCASSTSSGSTDTQYFGPGTRLTVL.

The gene calls are TRBV14 and TRBJ1-2; 11 bases fit TRBD1. This CDR3 is 15 amino acids long. Per germline, CDR1 SGHDN and CDR2 FVKESK. V shed 4 bases, J shed 8 bases, and the junction held 9 bases outside the gene matches. The CDR3 region is CASSPGQGAIGGYTF. The DNA for the CDR3 is TGTGCCAGCAGCCCTGGACAGGGGGCTATCGGAGGCTACACCTTC.

This clone appeared once. This chain uses TRBV19 with TRBJ2-7; D is perhaps TRBD2 (6 bases). The CDR3 covers 17 residues. Trimming pared 2 bases from V and 4 bases from J, leaving 21 bases between. Germline loops: CDR1 LNHDA, CDR2 SQIVND (reference sequence). CDR3 region: CASSITVGGVAPYEQYF. The CDR3, as DNA: TGTGCCAGTAGTATAACGGTAGGCGGGGTGGCCCCTTACGAGCAGTACTTC.

The J gene is TRBJ2-1, the V gene TRBV28; possibly TRBD2 for D (5 bases). CDR3 size: 16 residues. Trimming took 6 bases from V and 0 from J, leaving 15 bases between them. The germline V gene has CDR1 MDHEN and CDR2 SYDVKM. The CDR3 DNA reads TGTGCCAGCAGGATGGGTGGACTGGGCTCCTACAATGAGCAGTTCTTC. Its protein product is CASRMGGLGSYNEQFF. The complete variable domain, with remaining parts taken from reference TRBV28 and TRBJ2-1, reads DVKVTQSSRYLVKRTGEKVFLECVQDMDHENMFWYRQDPGLGLRLIYFSYDVKMKEKGDIPEGYSVSREKKERFSLILESASTNQTSMYLCASRMGGLGSYNEQFFGPGTRLTVL.